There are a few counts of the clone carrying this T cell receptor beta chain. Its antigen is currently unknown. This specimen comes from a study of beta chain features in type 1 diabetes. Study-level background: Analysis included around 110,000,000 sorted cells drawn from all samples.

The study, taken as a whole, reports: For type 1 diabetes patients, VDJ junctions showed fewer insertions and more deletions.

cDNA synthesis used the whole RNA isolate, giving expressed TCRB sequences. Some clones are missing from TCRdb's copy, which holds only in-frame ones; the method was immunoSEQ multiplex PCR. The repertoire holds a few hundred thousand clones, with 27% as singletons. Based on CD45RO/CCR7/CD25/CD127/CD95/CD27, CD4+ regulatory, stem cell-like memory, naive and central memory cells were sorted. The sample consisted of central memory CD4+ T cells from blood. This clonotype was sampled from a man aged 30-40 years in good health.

In DNA, the CDR3 is TGTGCCAGCAGCGTAGGGGAATTCCCAGAGACCCAGTACTTC. It translates to CASSVGEFPETQYF. The chain combines TRBV11-2 with TRBJ2-5, with D possibly TRBD1 on 5 matching bases. This CDR3 spans 14 amino acids. Per germline, CDR1 SGHAT and CDR2 FQNNGV. V lost 5 bases and J lost 4, with 14 bases in between.